The 22 T cell receptor beta chains presented below share a single source sample, sequenced in a study of T cell changes during pregnancy in multiple sclerosis (dated by TCRdb to between 2018 and 2020). The library relied on the immunoSEQ multiplex PCR assay. The table comes from immuneACCESS by way of TCRdb, which keeps in-frame sequences with V and J called. Part of the clones is missing from these tables; in studies checked, under half for an unresolved V gene and the rest for unknown reasons. This sample is represented by about 70,000 clones; approximately 94% of them were singletons. The ten largest account for about 0.5% of the sample. This specimen was peripheral blood, taken in the third trimester of pregnancy. Every receptor here comes from a female donor with multiple sclerosis, enrolled in a pregnancy study.

The rearrangement links TRBV30 to TRBJ2-5, with TRBD2 matching over 7 bases. This CDR3 is built from 11 residues. Trimming cost V 8 bases and J 5 bases; bases outside gene matches: 5. Looked up from germline, CDR1 is GTSNPN and CDR2 is SVGIG (reference sequence). CDR3 protein: CARAGWETQYF. For the CDR3, the DNA is TGTGCCCGAGCGGGGTGGGAGACCCAGTACTTC.

The genes are TRBV6-6 and TRBJ1-1; maybe TRBD1 (5 bases). Germline-derived CDR1 and CDR2 are MNHNY and SVGAGI (reference sequence). This CDR3 has 10 amino acids. DNA of the CDR3: TGTGCTACGGGACTGGCTGATTCTTTCTTT. Its protein product is CATGLADSFF.

The CDR3 loop reads CASITGSGSETQYF. CDR3 DNA sequence: TGCGCCAGCATAACGGGGTCGGGTTCGGAGACCCAGTACTTC. The V and J genes are TRBV10-2 and TRBJ2-5, with a possible D match to TRBD2 (5 bases). Between the trimmed V and J ends, which lost 7 bases and 5 bases, there was a span of 17 bases. The CDR3 covers 14 residues. The V gene's germline CDR1 is WSHSY and CDR2 SAAADI.

This chain links TRBV7-2 with TRBJ1-1, with D unclear. The CDR3 spans 13 residues. The germline V gene encodes CDR1 SGHTA and CDR2 FQGNSA. Trimming stripped 1 base from V and 8 bases from J, with 11 bases between. CDR3 sequence reads: CASSLGIGQEAFF. CDR3 DNA: TGTGCCAGCAGCTTAGGGATTGGGCAGGAAGCTTTCTTT.

The chain has TRBV19 and TRBJ2-1, with no clear D. Germline V CDR1 and CDR2: LNHDA, SQIVND (reference sequence). The CDR3 runs to 15 residues. The V and J ends lost 7 bases and 0 bases respectively, with 13 bases between them. In nucleotides, the CDR3 is TGTGCCAGTAAGTCGACATCCAGCTCCTACAATGAGCAGTTCTTC. Amino acids: CASKSTSSSYNEQFF.

This clone was seen a single time. The J gene is TRBJ1-3, the V gene TRBV11-2; D is unclear. Germline CDR1 is SGHAT and CDR2 is FQNNGV. The CDR3 consists of 19 residues. Deletions cut 4 bases from V and 0 bases from J, with 22 bases between. CDR3 loop: CASSYHGGRPDASGNTIYF. The CDR3 region has the DNA TGTGCCAGCAGCTACCATGGAGGACGGCCGGATGCCTCTGGAAACACCATATATTTT.

This clone was seen just once. The chain links TRBV9 to TRBJ1-2; D unresolved. The germline V gene has CDR1 SGDLS and CDR2 YYNGEE. V shed 0 bases and J shed 6 bases, with 15 bases lying between them. The CDR3 is 15 residues long. The CDR3 here is CASSVGGRQVDGYTF. The CDR3 nucleotides read TGTGCCAGCAGCGTAGGAGGGCGGCAGGTGGATGGCTACACCTTC.

The V gene is TRBV19, the J gene TRBJ2-2, with D maybe TRBD1 (6 bases). Trimming shortened V by 5 bases and J by 6 bases, and 22 bases separated the two germline ends. The CDR3 contains 17 residues. Germline V gene lookup returns CDR1 LNHDA and CDR2 SQIVND (reference sequence). The CDR3 is CASSGTIGQTRAGELFF. For the CDR3, the DNA is TGTGCCAGTAGTGGAACGATAGGACAGACCCGCGCCGGGGAGCTGTTTTTT. The entire variable domain, with the rest obtained from reference TRBV19 and TRBJ2-2, is as follows: DGGITQSPKYLFRKEGQNVTLSCEQNLNHDAMYWYRQDPGQGLRLIYYSQIVNDFQKGDIAEGYSVSREKKESFPLTVTSAQKNPTAFYLCASSGTIGQTRAGELFFGEGSRLTVL.

The gene calls are TRBV19 and TRBJ1-2; D remains unclear. There are 14 residues in the CDR3. V lost 4 bases and J lost 6, with 15 bases in between. Germline lookup yields CDR1 LNHDA and CDR2 SQIVND (reference sequence). CDR3 DNA: TGTGCCAGTAGTACCCTTAATCCACTAAATGGCTACACCTTC. Protein product: CASSTLNPLNGYTF.

Only one count was recorded for this clone. The V call is TRBV9, the J call TRBJ2-5, with 10 bases identical to TRBD2. This CDR3 has 15 amino acids. Germline assignment: CDR1 SGDLS and CDR2 YYNGEE. Unmatched junction bases numbered 4, after V lost 3 bases and J lost 2 bases. The CDR3 DNA reads as TGTGCCAGCAGCGAGAGCGGGGGGGCTCAAGAGACCCAGTACTTC. Translation: CASSESGGAQETQYF. Complete variable domain (other parts from reference TRBV9 and TRBJ2-5): DSGVTQTPKHLITATGQRVTLRCSPRSGDLSVYWYQQSLDQGLQFLIQYYNGEERAKGNILERFSAQQFPDLHSELNLSSLELGDSALYFCASSESGGAQETQYFGPGTRLLVL.

This clone was recorded once. This sequence joins TRBV7-2 and TRBJ2-2; D may be TRBD1 (5 bases). The germline V and J ends were trimmed by 1 base and 6 bases, with 12 bases remaining between them. The length of the CDR3 is 15 residues. Germline loops: CDR1 SGHTA, CDR2 FQGNSA. The CDR3 loop reads CASSLGVGASGELFF. The CDR3 DNA is TGTGCCAGCAGCTTAGGAGTTGGGGCATCCGGGGAGCTGTTTTTT.

This chain joins TRBV13 and TRBJ1-2; D may be TRBD1 (5 bases). This CDR3 has 13 residues. The V gene lost 0 bases and the J gene lost 8 bases, with 10 bases spanning the gap. Germline V gene sequence: CDR1 PRHDT, CDR2 FYEKMQ (reference sequence). This chain's CDR3 is CASSLGRGDGYTF. CDR3 nucleotides: TGTGCCAGCAGCTTAGGGCGCGGGGACGGCTACACCTTC. Full variable domain (missing parts from reference TRBV13 and TRBJ1-2): AAGVIQSPRHLIKEKRETATLKCYPIPRHDTVYWYQQGPGQDPQFLISFYEKMQSDKGSIPDRFSAQQFSDYHSELNMSSLELGDSALYFCASSLGRGDGYTFGSGTRLTVV.

The CDR3 coding sequence is TGTGCCAGCAGTTACAATAGCACTCTGGGAGAATCTATGTGGTATGGCTACACCTTC. Residues: CASSYNSTLGESMWYGYTF. The chain employs TRBV6-7 and TRBJ1-2; D is uncertain. TRBV6-7 counts as an open reading frame of uncertain function. This CDR3 comprises 19 residues. Trimming cost V 2 bases and J 5 bases, with 27 bases left between them.

The rearrangement joins TRBV6-1 to TRBJ1-1; TRBD1 matches at 8 bases. The V gene's germline CDR1 is MNHNS and CDR2 SASEGT. This CDR3 contains 15 residues. Trimming took 6 bases from V and 7 from J; bases not matched to a gene: 13. In nucleotides, the CDR3 is TGTGCCAGCAGCAAGACAGGGGATAGTTCCAGTGAAGCTTTCTTT. Amino acids: CASSKTGDSSSEAFF.

This clone was seen only once. The chain is built from TRBV27 and TRBJ1-3; D gene ambiguous. Germline V gene data show CDR1 as MNHEY and CDR2 as SMNVEV (reference sequence). The length of the CDR3 is 15 residues. Trimming left V 8 bases short and J 0 bases short, with 14 bases between. Here the CDR3 reads CASGKGGSSGNTIYF. The CDR3 coding sequence is TGTGCCAGCGGAAAAGGAGGGTCCTCTGGAAACACCATATATTTT.

The chain uses TRBV9 and TRBJ2-5; 11 bases match TRBD1. The length of the CDR3 is 16 residues. Germline-derived CDR1 and CDR2 are SGDLS and YYNGEE. The V and J ends lost 6 bases and 1 base, in that order; junction bases with no gene match: 8. DNA for the CDR3: TGTGCCAGCAACCCTAGGGACAGGGGGAGCCAAGAGACCCAGTACTTC. It codes for CASNPRDRGSQETQYF.

This rearrangement joins TRBV29-1 to TRBJ1-2, with D maybe TRBD1 (6 bases). CDR1 and CDR2 from the germline V gene are SQVTM and ANQGSEA. The germline V and J ends were trimmed by 0 bases and 3 bases, with 11 bases remaining between them. The CDR3 is 14 residues long. The CDR3 DNA sequence: TGCAGCGTTGAAGATCTTTCAGGGGACTATGGCTACACCTTC. Protein sequence: CSVEDLSGDYGYTF. Looking up the rest from reference TRBV29-1 and TRBJ1-2 gives the full variable domain: SAVISQKPSRDICQRGTSLTIQCQVDSQVTMMFWYRQQPGQSLTLIATANQGSEATYESGFVIDKFPISRPNLTFSTLTVSNMSPEDSSIYLCSVEDLSGDYGYTFGSGTRLTVV.

The J gene is TRBJ1-2, the V gene TRBV5-8; D not certain. V dropped 9 bases and J dropped 4 bases, with 22 bases sitting between them. This CDR3 region has 15 residues. CDR1 SGHTS and CDR2 YDEGEE come from the germline V gene. CDR3 region: CATAGSTWAPYGYTF. As DNA, the CDR3 is TGTGCCACCGCCGGAAGCACCTGGGCGCCCTATGGCTACACCTTC. The whole variable domain, filled in from reference TRBV5-8 and TRBJ1-2, reads EAGVTQSPTHLIKTRGQQATLRCSPISGHTSVYWYQQALGLGLQFLLWYDEGEERNRGNFPPRFSGRQFPNYSSELNVNALELEDSALYLCATAGSTWAPYGYTFGSGTRLTVV.

V gene TRBV7-9 combines with J gene TRBJ2-4; D is perhaps TRBD2 (6 bases). CDR3 length: 14 amino acids. The V end was cut by 1 base, the J end by 9 bases, with 13 bases between. Germline loops: CDR1 SEHNR, CDR2 FQNEAQ (reference sequence). CDR3 DNA: TGTGCCAGCAGCTTAGGCCAGGGAGGCGGCATTCAGTACTTC. It encodes CASSLGQGGGIQYF.

The chain links TRBV9 to TRBJ2-7, with 12 bases lining up with TRBD1. CDR1 and CDR2 (germline): SGDLS, YYNGEE. The V gene end was trimmed by 0 bases and the J gene end by 4 bases; junction bases not matched to a gene: 8. The CDR3 sequence is 17 residues long. CDR3 protein: CASSVDSGTGGLYEQYF. The DNA for the CDR3 is TGTGCCAGCAGCGTAGATTCCGGGACAGGGGGCCTGTACGAGCAGTACTTC.

The rearrangement uses TRBV28 and TRBJ1-5; D ambiguous. Germline lookup yields CDR1 MDHEN and CDR2 SYDVKM. V lost 10 bases to trimming and J lost 3 bases, with 13 bases between them. This CDR3 contains 13 residues. CDR3 sequence reads: CATLQQYNQPQHF. In DNA, the CDR3 is TGTGCCACTTTACAGCAGTACAATCAGCCCCAGCATTTT.

This clone was recorded only once. J is TRBJ1-5 and V is TRBV4-2; D ambiguous. V was clipped by 4 bases and J by 5 bases, with 6 bases between them. The CDR3 has 12 residues. CDR1 is LGHNA and CDR2 is YNFKEQ in the germline V gene. CDR3 sequence: CASSPFDQPQHF. CDR3 sequence (DNA): TGTGCCAGCAGCCCTTTTGATCAGCCCCAGCATTTT.